The TCR beta chain under discussion was sequenced for a study of T cell responses to AZD1222 COVID-19 vaccine. Findings of the study overall: Rises in breadth and depth of Spike-specific TCRs came after two AZD1222 doses. Females made up more of the donors, who were largely white British, and clonal diversity may have come out too low.

V dropped 0 bases and J dropped 2; count of bases not matched to a gene: 4. This CDR3 region has 16 residues. Per the germline V gene, CDR1 is SGHNT and CDR2 is YYREEE (reference sequence). Only in-frame clones appear in the TCRdb table, and some are missing; sequencing was by immunoSEQ multiplex PCR. The data contain about 100,000 clones, about nine tenths of them singletons. With respect to this clone: The antigen is not known.

J is TRBJ1-3 and V is TRBV5-4; TRBD1 aligns across 8 bases. The receptor was isolated from an adult in good health. The starting material was peripheral blood, obtained on day 0 of AZD1222 vaccination. In DNA form, the CDR3 reads TGTGCCAGCAGCTTGGGCGGGACAGGCGCTGGAAACACCATATATTTT. Its protein is CASSLGGTGAGNTIYF.